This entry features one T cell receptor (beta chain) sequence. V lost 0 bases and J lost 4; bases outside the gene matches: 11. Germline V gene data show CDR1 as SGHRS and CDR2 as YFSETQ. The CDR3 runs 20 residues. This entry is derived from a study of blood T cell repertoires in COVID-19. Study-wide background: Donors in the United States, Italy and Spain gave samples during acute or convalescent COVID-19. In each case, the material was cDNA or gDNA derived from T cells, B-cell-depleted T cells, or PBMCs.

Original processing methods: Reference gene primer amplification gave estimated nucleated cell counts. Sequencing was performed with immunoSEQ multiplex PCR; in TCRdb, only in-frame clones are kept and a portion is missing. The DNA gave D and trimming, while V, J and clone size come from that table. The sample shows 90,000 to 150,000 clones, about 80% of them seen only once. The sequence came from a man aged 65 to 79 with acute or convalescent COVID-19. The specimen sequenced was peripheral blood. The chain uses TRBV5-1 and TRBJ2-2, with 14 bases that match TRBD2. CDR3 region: CASSLARSGTSGRLTGELFF. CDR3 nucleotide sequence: TGCGCCAGCAGCTTGGCTCGGTCCGGGACTAGCGGGAGACTCACCGGGGAGCTGTTTTTT.